This TCR beta chain is drawn from a study of OX40 agonist ivuxolimab in advanced cancers. About the study: Eligibility rules accepted prior anti-PD-1, anti-PD-L1 or anti-CTLA-4 therapy, and roughly 42% had some.

Blood draws occurred at baseline, cycle 4 day 1, and cycle 7 day 1. Turning to this clone: Its antigen is unknown.

This CDR3 spans 11 amino acids. CDR1 and CDR2 (germline): MNHEY, SVGAGI. V was cut by 6 bases and J by 4 bases, with 6 bases left in between. The study, taken as a whole, reports: The investigators did not determine what antigen specificity the expanded peripheral T cells had. The CD4+ and CD8+ T cells in the blood had expanded clonally by week 6 at 0.1 to 3.0 mg/kg.

Generated by immunoSEQ multiplex PCR, the TCRdb table keeps only in-frame clones and is missing some. The table lists 77,000 or so clones, about 92% of them singletons, with 0.53% in the top ten. This clonotype originated in an adult with an advanced solid tumor such as melanoma, head and neck, liver or kidney cancer. The sample in question was CD4+ or CD8+ T cells sorted from blood, obtained in a trial of the OX40 agonist ivuxolimab. This chain joins TRBV6-5 and TRBJ1-2, with D hard to call. The CDR3 region has the DNA TGTGCCAGCAGCCCCAGCTATGGCTACACCTTC. Encoded protein: CASSPSYGYTF.